The 14 T cell receptor beta chains reported below all come from one sample, sequenced in a study of T cell changes during pregnancy in multiple sclerosis. The assay was immunoSEQ multiplex PCR, and TCRdb's table has in-frame clones only and misses some. The sample yields approximately 84,000 clones, approximately 93% seen once. The sequences come from peripheral blood, collected in the second trimester of pregnancy. These receptors were taken from a female donor in good health, enrolled as a control in a pregnancy study.

CDR3 bases: TGTGCCAGCAGGAAACGTACAGGGGGTTCGGAGACCCAGTACTTC. This codes for CASRKRTGGSETQYF. This chain joins TRBV2 and TRBJ2-5, with 8 bases matching TRBD1. This CDR3 spans 15 amino acids. J was trimmed by 5 bases and V by 6 bases; bases with no gene match: 11. Germline CDR1 is SNHLY and CDR2 is FYNNEI.

The chain recombines TRBV11-2 with TRBJ1-3; D is undetermined. The germline CDR1 and CDR2 sequences are SGHAT and FQNNGV. This CDR3 is 15 amino acids long. Trimming stripped 0 bases from V and 9 bases from J, with 15 bases between. CDR3 coding DNA: TGTGCCAGCAGCTTAGATCCTGGGTTGGGCAGCACCATATATTTT. Encoded protein: CASSLDPGLGSTIYF.

The CDR3 nucleotides read TGTGCCAGCAGCTTACTAGTAACTAGCGGGAGGTTCTACTACGAGCAGTACTTC. Residues: CASSLLVTSGRFYYEQYF. V gene TRBV11-2 combines with J gene TRBJ2-7, with 12 positions matching TRBD2. Germline V CDR1 and CDR2: SGHAT, FQNNGV. The CDR3 length is 18 residues. The ends lost 2 bases at V and 3 bases at J; junction bases unmatched: 11.

This chain links TRBV28 with TRBJ2-1; 7 bases agree with TRBD2. V shed 6 bases and J 2 bases; nucleotides not matched to a gene: 19. The CDR3 has 19 amino acids. Germline loops: CDR1 MDHEN, CDR2 SYDVKM. The CDR3, as DNA: TGTGCCAGCAGGTCACCCGGAGGGTCGCGGGAGACCACCTACAATGAGCAGTTCTTC. Protein sequence: CASRSPGGSRETTYNEQFF.

This chain uses TRBV7-2 with TRBJ1-1; no firm D call. Between the trimmed V and J ends, which lost 0 bases and 0 bases, there was a span of 5 bases. Per the germline V gene, CDR1 is SGHTA and CDR2 is FQGNSA. The CDR3 runs 14 residues. CDR3 residues: CASSLAYLNTEAFF. CDR3 bases: TGTGCCAGCAGCTTAGCTTACTTGAACACTGAAGCTTTCTTT.

The chain is built from TRBV5-4 and TRBJ2-7; 7 nucleotides line up with TRBD2. The CDR3 consists of 16 residues. J lost 4 bases, V lost 3 bases, and 13 bases had no gene match. CDR1 and CDR2 from the germline V gene are SGHNT and YYREEE (reference sequence). Here the CDR3 DNA reads TGTGCCAGCAGCTACTGGGGAGGGGATTATTTGTACGAGCAGTACTTC. Residues: CASSYWGGDYLYEQYF.

This clone was observed once. This chain links TRBV6-6 with TRBJ2-2; 9 positions agree with TRBD1. The germline V gene has CDR1 MNHNY and CDR2 SVGAGI (reference sequence). The CDR3 sequence is 15 residues long. Unmatched junction bases numbered 9, after V lost 7 bases and J lost 6 bases. In DNA form, the CDR3 reads TGTGCCAGCACATTCAGGGACAGGGTCGCCGGGGAGCTGTTTTTT. It encodes CASTFRDRVAGELFF.

As concerns this clone: The junction departs from germline at one end; a sequencing error may be responsible. The V call is TRBV11-2, the J call TRBJ2-1; a possible D gene is TRBD2 (6 bases). Per the germline V gene, CDR1 is SGHAT and CDR2 is FQNNGV. The CDR3 covers 15 residues. The CDR3 DNA reads TGTACCAGCAGCTTGCGGTGGGTAGCGGACAATGAGCAGTTCTTC. It codes for CTSSLRWVADNEQFF.

The chain is built from TRBV6-5 and TRBJ2-7; 14 bases map to TRBD2. Germline CDR1 reads MNHEY; CDR2 reads SVGAGI. V was pared by 4 bases and J by 6 bases, with 5 bases of the junction left unmatched. The CDR3 covers 15 residues. The CDR3 sequence is CASSSGLAGDREQYF. The DNA for the CDR3 is TGTGCCAGCAGTTCGGGACTAGCGGGGGATCGCGAGCAGTACTTC.

The chain recombines TRBV7-9 with TRBJ2-2; D possibly corresponds to TRBD1 (6 bases). This CDR3 region has 16 residues. Between the trimmed V and J ends, which lost 4 bases and 2 bases, there was a span of 14 bases. CDR1 is SEHNR and CDR2 is FQNEAQ in the germline V gene (reference sequence). In nucleotides, the CDR3 is TGTGCCAGCAGCTCGAGACAGGAGATCAACACCGGGGAGCTGTTTTTT. Translation: CASSSRQEINTGELFF.

The V call is TRBV6-1, the J call TRBJ2-7, with D perhaps TRBD2 (6 bases). The CDR3 extends over 14 amino acids. The germline V gene has CDR1 MNHNS and CDR2 SASEGT. V was shortened by 6 bases and J by 3 bases, with 15 bases between the two germline ends. Here the CDR3 DNA reads TGTGCCAGCAGACCACCGGGGGTAAACTACGAGCAGTACTTC. Encoded protein: CASRPPGVNYEQYF.

The chain couples TRBV28 to TRBJ1-4; the D gene is possibly TRBD1 (5 bases). Between the trimmed V and J ends, which lost 10 bases and 8 bases, there was a span of 20 bases. This CDR3 comprises 14 residues. Germline-derived CDR1 and CDR2 are MDHEN and SYDVKM. CDR3 amino acids: CATSWGGRGEKLFF. The CDR3 DNA reads TGTGCCACCTCTTGGGGAGGGAGGGGCGAAAAACTGTTTTTT.

The chain combines TRBV6-6 with TRBJ1-1; D not resolved. V was pared by 0 bases and J by 7 bases, with 15 bases between. The germline gives CDR1 MNHNY, CDR2 SVGAGI (reference sequence). CDR3 length equals 15 residues. The CDR3 nucleotides read TGTGCCAGCAGTTACTCCTCAGGTAAAACCCTTGAAGCTTTCTTT. This gives the protein CASSYSSGKTLEAFF.

The table lists this clone with a few counts. The V call is TRBV27, the J call TRBJ1-4, with 9 bases identical to TRBD1. V trimming: 8 bases; J trimming: 10 bases; junction bases outside the gene matches: 11. The CDR3 is made up of 14 amino acids. Germline values: CDR1 MNHEY, CDR2 SMNVEV (reference sequence). CDR3 protein: CASRGPGQGGKLFF. CDR3 nucleotide sequence: TGTGCCAGCCGGGGCCCGGGACAGGGAGGAAAACTGTTTTTT.